This T cell receptor beta chain was captured in a study of cytomegalovirus exposure and HLA in healthy donors. Comment on this clone: Its antigen is as yet unknown.

Study observations and caveats: In vitro confirmation showed three CMV-associated chains to be CMV antigen specific. Later examination showed HLA-associated TCR beta chains had greater clonal expansion than equally common others.

Germline V CDR1 and CDR2: LNHDA, SQIVND (reference sequence). The CDR3 length is 17 residues. V was cut by 3 bases and J by 0 bases, with 14 bases left in between. PCR primers comprised 60 Vbeta and 13 Jbeta primers. Clones were sequenced by immunoSEQ multiplex PCR, and TCRdb holds only the in-frame ones, with some missing. In the table there are about 90,000 clones, about 74% of which are singletons. Sequencing was carried out using PBMCs. This clonotype was obtained from a woman aged 45 to 65 in good health and CMV-seropositive. The chain uses TRBV19 and TRBJ2-2; D might be TRBD1 (5 bases). Here the CDR3 reads CASSIDRRRANTGELFF. CDR3 coding DNA: TGTGCCAGTAGTATCGACCGGCGCAGGGCGAACACCGGGGAGCTGTTTTTT.